The source of this T cell receptor (beta chain) is a study of blood T cell repertoires in COVID-19. Overall study context: The United States, Italy and Spain were the sources of the acute and convalescent COVID-19 samples. PBMCs, B-cell-depleted T cells, or T cells provided the cDNA or gDNA that made up the material.

Germline CDR1 MGHRA, CDR2 YSYEKL. V was shortened by 2 bases and J by 0 bases, with 17 bases between the two germline ends. CDR3 size: 17 residues. Authors' data handling: Reference gene primer amplification gave estimated nucleated cell counts. Sequencing was performed with immunoSEQ multiplex PCR; in TCRdb, only in-frame clones are kept and a portion is missing. From that table come the V and J calls and clone size; the DNA was used to work out D and trimming. The data hold about 190,000 clones, with under 90% observed a single time. The specimen sequenced was peripheral blood. The clonotype originates from a man aged 40-50 years with acute or convalescent COVID-19. The chain uses TRBV4-1 and TRBJ2-7; D might be TRBD2 (6 bases). The CDR3 DNA reads as TGCGCCAGCAGCCAACAGCACGGGGGAGCACCCTCCTACGAGCAGTACTTC. Translating gives CASSQQHGGAPSYEQYF.